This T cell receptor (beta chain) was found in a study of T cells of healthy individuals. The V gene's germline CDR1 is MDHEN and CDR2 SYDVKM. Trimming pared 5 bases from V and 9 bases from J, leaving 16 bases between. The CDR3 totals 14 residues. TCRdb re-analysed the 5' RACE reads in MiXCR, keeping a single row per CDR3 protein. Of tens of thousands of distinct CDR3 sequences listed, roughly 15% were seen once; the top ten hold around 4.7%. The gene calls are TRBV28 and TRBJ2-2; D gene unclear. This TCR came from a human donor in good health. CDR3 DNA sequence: TGTGCCAGCAGTCCATCCTATCGGACCTGGGAGCTGTTTTTT. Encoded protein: CASSPSYRTWELFF.